This record covers a single T cell receptor (beta chain). Its antigen is currently unknown. The sample originates from a study of CD8 T cells in Susac syndrome. As for the study in general: Fewer than ten of the sequenced Susac syndrome patients were in remission, and about six had active disease.

Study results and caveats: The CD4+ T cell repertoires in Susac syndrome were not clonally expanded.

Germline loops: CDR1 SGHAT, CDR2 FQNNGV. This CDR3 has 14 residues. V lost 6 bases and J 3 bases, leaving 15 bases between the germline ends. Negative isolation was applied to CD8+ and CD4+ T cells, and FACS enrichment was applied to TEMRA cells. Random-hexamer reverse transcription was applied to roughly 0.45 to 1 ug RNA. Amplification of TCR beta CDR3 was carried out by immunoSEQ multiplex PCR, which covered 54 Vbeta and 13 Jbeta segments. MiXCR was run by TCRdb on the immunoSEQ multiplex PCR reads, yielding one entry per CDR3 protein. This table holds 130,000 to 150,000 distinct CDR3 sequences, around 95% found once.

Sequencing used CD4+ T cells from PBMCs. This clonotype originated in a human donor with Susac syndrome. This rearrangement joins TRBV11-2 to TRBJ2-7, with D tentatively TRBD2 (7 bases). This CDR3 reads CASRGWGGHYEQYF. As DNA, the CDR3 is TGTGCCAGCAGGGGGTGGGGGGGGCACTACGAGCAGTACTTC.